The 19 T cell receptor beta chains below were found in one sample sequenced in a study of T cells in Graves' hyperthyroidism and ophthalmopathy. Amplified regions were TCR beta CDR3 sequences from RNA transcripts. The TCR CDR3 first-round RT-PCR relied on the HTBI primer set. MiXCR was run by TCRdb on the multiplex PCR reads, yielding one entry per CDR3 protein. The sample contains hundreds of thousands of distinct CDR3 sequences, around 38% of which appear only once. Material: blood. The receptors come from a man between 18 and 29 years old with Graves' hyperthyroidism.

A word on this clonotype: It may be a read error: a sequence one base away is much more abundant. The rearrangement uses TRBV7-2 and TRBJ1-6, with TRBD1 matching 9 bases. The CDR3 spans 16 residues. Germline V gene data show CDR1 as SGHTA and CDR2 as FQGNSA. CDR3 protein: CASNLRDRVNGSPLHF. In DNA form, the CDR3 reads TGTGCCAGCAACTTACGGGACAGGGTAAACGGTTCACCCCTCCACTTT.

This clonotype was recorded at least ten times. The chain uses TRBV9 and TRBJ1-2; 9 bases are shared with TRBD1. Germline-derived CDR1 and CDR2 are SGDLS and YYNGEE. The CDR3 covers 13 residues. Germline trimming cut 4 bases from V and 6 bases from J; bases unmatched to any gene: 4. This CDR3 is CASSPGQGHGYTF. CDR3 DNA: TGTGCCAGCAGCCCGGGACAGGGACATGGCTACACCTTC.

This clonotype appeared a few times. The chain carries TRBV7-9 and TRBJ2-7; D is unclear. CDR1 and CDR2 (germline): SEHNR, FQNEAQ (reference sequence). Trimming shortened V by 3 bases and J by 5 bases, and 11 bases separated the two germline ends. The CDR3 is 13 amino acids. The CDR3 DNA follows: TGTGCCAGCAGCTTCTCTCAAAGCCACGAGCAGTACTTC. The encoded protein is CASSFSQSHEQYF.

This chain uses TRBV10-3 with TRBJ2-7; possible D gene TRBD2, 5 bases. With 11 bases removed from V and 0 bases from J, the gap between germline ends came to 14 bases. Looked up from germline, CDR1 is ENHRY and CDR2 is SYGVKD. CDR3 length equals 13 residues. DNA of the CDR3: TGTGCCGCCTCTGCTAGCCTCTCCTACGAGCAGTACTTC. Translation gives CAASASLSYEQYF.

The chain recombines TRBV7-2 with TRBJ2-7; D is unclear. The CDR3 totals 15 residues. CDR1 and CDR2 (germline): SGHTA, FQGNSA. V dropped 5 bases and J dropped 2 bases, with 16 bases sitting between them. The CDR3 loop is CASSVGRYFPYEQYF. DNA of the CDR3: TGTGCCAGCAGCGTAGGACGGTACTTTCCCTACGAGCAGTACTTC.

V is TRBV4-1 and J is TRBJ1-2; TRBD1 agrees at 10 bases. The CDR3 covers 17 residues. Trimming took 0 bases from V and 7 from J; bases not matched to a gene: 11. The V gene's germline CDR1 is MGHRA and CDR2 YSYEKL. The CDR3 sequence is CASSQDHGTGDPAGYTF. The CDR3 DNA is TGCGCCAGCAGCCAAGATCACGGGACAGGGGATCCTGCTGGCTACACCTTC.

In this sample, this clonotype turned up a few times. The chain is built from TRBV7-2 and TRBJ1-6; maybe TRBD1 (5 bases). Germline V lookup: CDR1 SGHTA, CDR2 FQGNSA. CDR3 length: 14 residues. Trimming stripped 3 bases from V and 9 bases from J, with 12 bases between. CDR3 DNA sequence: TGTGCCAGCAGCTTGGGTAGGGGTATTTCACCCCTCCACTTT. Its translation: CASSLGRGISPLHF.

The CDR3 protein is CATKDGMNTEAFF. CDR3 DNA: TGTGCCACCAAGGACGGAATGAACACTGAAGCTTTCTTT. The rearrangement links TRBV6-1 to TRBJ1-1; D is unclear. Germline V lookup: CDR1 MNHNS, CDR2 SASEGT. The CDR3 sequence is 13 residues long. Trimming took off 10 bases at V and 0 bases at J, with 12 bases between the two ends.

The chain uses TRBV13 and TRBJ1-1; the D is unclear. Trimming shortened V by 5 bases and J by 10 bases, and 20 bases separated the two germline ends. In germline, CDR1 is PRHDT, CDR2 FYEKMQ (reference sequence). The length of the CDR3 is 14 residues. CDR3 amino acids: CASSPGSGPTSAFF. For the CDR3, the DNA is TGTGCCAGCAGCCCCGGGAGTGGCCCTACGTCAGCTTTCTTT.

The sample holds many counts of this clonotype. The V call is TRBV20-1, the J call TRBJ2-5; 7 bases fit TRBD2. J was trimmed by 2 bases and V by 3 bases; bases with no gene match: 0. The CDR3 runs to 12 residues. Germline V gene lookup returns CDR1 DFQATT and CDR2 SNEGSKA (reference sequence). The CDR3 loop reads CSARGGQETQYF. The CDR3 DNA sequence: TGCAGTGCTAGGGGGGGGCAAGAGACCCAGTACTTC.

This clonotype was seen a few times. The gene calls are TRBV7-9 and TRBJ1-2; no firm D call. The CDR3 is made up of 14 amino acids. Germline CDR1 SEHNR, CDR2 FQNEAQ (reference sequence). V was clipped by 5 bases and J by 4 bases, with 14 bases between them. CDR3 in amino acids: CASSPYEDGYGYTF. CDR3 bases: TGTGCCAGCAGCCCTTATGAGGATGGCTATGGCTACACCTTC.

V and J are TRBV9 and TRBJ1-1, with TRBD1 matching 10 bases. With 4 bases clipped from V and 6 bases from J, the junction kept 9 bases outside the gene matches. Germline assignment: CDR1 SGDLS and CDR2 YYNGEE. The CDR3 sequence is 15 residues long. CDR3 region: CASSKDRGLYAEAFF. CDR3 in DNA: TGTGCCAGCAGCAAAGACAGGGGGCTGTACGCTGAAGCTTTCTTT. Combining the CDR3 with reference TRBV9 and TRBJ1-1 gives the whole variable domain DSGVTQTPKHLITATGQRVTLRCSPRSGDLSVYWYQQSLDQGLQFLIQYYNGEERAKGNILERFSAQQFPDLHSELNLSSLELGDSALYFCASSKDRGLYAEAFFGQGTRLTVV.

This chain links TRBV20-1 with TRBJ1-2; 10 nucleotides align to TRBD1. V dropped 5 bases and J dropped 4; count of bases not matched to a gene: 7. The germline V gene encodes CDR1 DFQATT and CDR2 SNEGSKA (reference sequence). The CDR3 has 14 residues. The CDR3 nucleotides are TGCAGTGCTGTTCCGGGACAGGGGTCCTATGGCTACACCTTC. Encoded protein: CSAVPGQGSYGYTF.

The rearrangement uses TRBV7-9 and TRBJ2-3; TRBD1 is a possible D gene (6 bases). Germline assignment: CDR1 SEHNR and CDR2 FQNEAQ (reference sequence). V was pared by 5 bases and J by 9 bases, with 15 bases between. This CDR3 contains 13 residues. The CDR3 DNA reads TGTGCCAGCAGCACCGGACAGCCGTCGACGCAGTATTTT. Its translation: CASSTGQPSTQYF. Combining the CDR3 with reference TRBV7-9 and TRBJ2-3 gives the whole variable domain DTGVSQNPRHKITKRGQNVTFRCDPISEHNRLYWYRQTLGQGPEFLTYFQNEAQLEKSRLLSDRFSAERPKGSFSTLEIQRTEQGDSAMYLCASSTGQPSTQYFGPGTRLTVL.

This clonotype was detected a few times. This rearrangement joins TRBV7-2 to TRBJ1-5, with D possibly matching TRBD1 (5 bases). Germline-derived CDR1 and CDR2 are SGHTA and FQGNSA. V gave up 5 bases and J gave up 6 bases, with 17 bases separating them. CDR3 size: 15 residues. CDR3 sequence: CASSGTGAGGQPQHF. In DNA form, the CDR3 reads TGTGCCAGCAGCGGAACCGGGGCCGGGGGTCAGCCCCAGCATTTT.

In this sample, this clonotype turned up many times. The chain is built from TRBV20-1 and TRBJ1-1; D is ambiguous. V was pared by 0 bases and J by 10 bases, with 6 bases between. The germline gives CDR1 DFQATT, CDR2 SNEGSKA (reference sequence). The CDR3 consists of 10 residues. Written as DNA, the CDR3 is TGCAGTGCTAGAGAGGCTACAGCTTTCTTT. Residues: CSAREATAFF.

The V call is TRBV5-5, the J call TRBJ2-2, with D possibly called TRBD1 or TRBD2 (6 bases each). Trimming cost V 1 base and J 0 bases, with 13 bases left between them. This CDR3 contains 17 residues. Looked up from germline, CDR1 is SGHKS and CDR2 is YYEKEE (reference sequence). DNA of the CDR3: TGTGCCAGCAGCTTGTCTCCGGGGGCCTCGAACACCGGGGAGCTGTTTTTT. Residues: CASSLSPGASNTGELFF. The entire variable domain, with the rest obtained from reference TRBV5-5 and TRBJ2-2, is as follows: DAGVTQSPTHLIKTRGQQVTLRCSPISGHKSVSWYQQVLGQGPQFIFQYYEKEERGRGNFPDRFSARQFPNYSSELNVNALLLGDSALYLCASSLSPGASNTGELFFGEGSRLTVL.

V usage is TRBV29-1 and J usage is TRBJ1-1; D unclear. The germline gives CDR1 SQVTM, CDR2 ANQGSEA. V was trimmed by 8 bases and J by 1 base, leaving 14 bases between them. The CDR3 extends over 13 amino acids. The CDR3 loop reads CSLVAGWNTEAFF. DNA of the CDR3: TGCAGCTTGGTGGCCGGATGGAACACTGAAGCTTTCTTT. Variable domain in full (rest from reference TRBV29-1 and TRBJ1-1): SAVISQKPSRDICQRGTSLTIQCQVDSQVTMMFWYRQQPGQSLTLIATANQGSEATYESGFVIDKFPISRPNLTFSTLTVSNMSPEDSSIYLCSLVAGWNTEAFFGQGTRLTVV.

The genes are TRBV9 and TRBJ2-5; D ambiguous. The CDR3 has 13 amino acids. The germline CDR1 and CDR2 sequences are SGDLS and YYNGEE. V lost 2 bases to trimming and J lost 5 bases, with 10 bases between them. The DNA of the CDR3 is TGTGCCAGCAGCGTCTTTTCCAGGGAGACCCAGTACTTC. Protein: CASSVFSRETQYF.